These T cell receptor beta chains were read from a single sample in a study of identical twins. TCRdb independently ran MiXCR on the 5' RACE reads; one entry per CDR3 protein. The sample holds over 500,000 distinct CDR3 sequences, less than 25% seen once. These data were also filed under a second study, of T cells expressing NK-cell markers.

Material: CD4+ T cells sorted from blood. The receptors shown here come from a woman under 30 in good health. Each CDR3 is given with its conserved first and last residue. The D gene is left open where the match is weak. Not all rows give a size; the values are once, few, many and, for expanded clones, a class.

-	TRBD2	TRBV2	TRBJ2-1	TGTGCCAGCAGTGAAAGGGACCTAGCGGGGGGGTTCAATGAGCAGTTCTTC	CASSERDLAGGFNEQFF
few	-	TRBV4-2	TRBJ2-1	TGTGCCAGCAGCCAGGGCCCCTCGGGCTCCTACAATGAGCAGTTCTTC	CASSQGPSGSYNEQFF
few	TRBD2	TRBV9	TRBJ2-3	TGTGCCAGCAGCGTAACTAGCGGGGGGGCAAATACGCAGTATTTT	CASSVTSGGANTQYF
-	-	TRBV5-1	TRBJ2-2	TGCGCCAGCAGCGCTGGGGACGGAAGGAGGAGGACCGGGGAGCTGTTTTTT	CASSAGDGRRRTGELFF
many	-	TRBV29-1	TRBJ1-5	TGCAGCGTTGCGGGGGCGATTGAACAGCCCCAGCATTTT	CSVAGAIEQPQHF
-	-	TRBV20-1	TRBJ2-3	TGCAGTGCTAAGGGCAGCTTTAGCACAGATACGCAGTATTTT	CSAKGSFSTDTQYF
few	TRBD1	TRBV5-1	TRBJ1-2	TGCGCCAGCAGCTTGGGGGACAGAGACGCTGAAGGCTACACCTTC	CASSLGDRDAEGYTF
-	-	TRBV4-3	TRBJ2-1	TGCGCCAGCAGCTTGCATGGCGAGCAGTTCTTC	CASSLHGEQFF
few	-	TRBV20-1	TRBJ1-1	TGCAGTGCGAGAAGACCCCCTTCGGATGACACTGAAGCTTTCTTT	CSARRPPSDDTEAFF
-	TRBD1	TRBV6-6	TRBJ2-7	TGTGCCAGCAGCAAGACAGGGCAAAAGGAGTACTTC	CASSKTGQKEYF
-	TRBD1	TRBV12-3/TRBV12-4	TRBJ1-1	TGTGCCAGCAGTCTCCGGACAGGGTGGACTGAAGCTTTCTTT	CASSLRTGWTEAFF
-	TRBD1	TRBV7-6	TRBJ2-7	TGTGCCAGCAGCTCCGCGGACAGGGACGAGCAGTACTTC	CASSSADRDEQYF
many	-	TRBV12-3/TRBV12-4	TRBJ2-7	TGTGCCAGCAGCCCAGGGCACGAGCAGTACTTC	CASSPGHEQYF
many	-	TRBV29-1	TRBJ2-5	TGCAGCGTTGAACGCGGAGAGACCCAGTACTTC	CSVERGETQYF
few	TRBD1	TRBV12-3/TRBV12-4	TRBJ1-4	TGTGCCAGCAGTTTAATGGGACAGGGGAATGAAAAACTGTTTTTT	CASSLMGQGNEKLFF
few	TRBD2	TRBV5-1	TRBJ2-3	TGCGCCAGCAGCACCGGGACTAGCGGGATGGATACGCAGTATTTT	CASSTGTSGMDTQYF
once	-	TRBV18	TRBJ2-5	TGTGCCAGCTCACCGCGGGCCCAAGAGACCCAGTACTTC	CASSPRAQETQYF
-	-	TRBV10-3	TRBJ2-4	TGTGCCATCAGTGTAAGCGGAGCCAAAAACATTCAGTACTTC	CAISVSGAKNIQYF
few	TRBD2	TRBV20-1	TRBJ2-3	TGCAGTGCTAGATACCCGGGAGGGGCGGCAGATACGCAGTATTTT	CSARYPGGAADTQYF
-	-	TRBV20-1	TRBJ1-2	TGCAGTGTGTGGGAGAACTATGGCTACACCTTC	CSVWENYGYTF
few	TRBD1	TRBV29-1	TRBJ1-2	TGCAGCGTCGGTTCAGGGGGACGGAACCCGTATGGCTACACCTTC	CSVGSGGRNPYGYTF
-	-	TRBV20-1	TRBJ2-7	TGCAGTGCTAGGGAGGGGTTGTTTTACGAGCAGTACTTC	CSAREGLFYEQYF
-	-	TRBV5-1	TRBJ2-1	TGCGCCAGCAGCTTTGGGGGCGGAGGACACTACAATGAGCAGTTCTTC	CASSFGGGGHYNEQFF
-	-	TRBV4-1	TRBJ2-5	TGCGCCAGCAGCCAGGCACTGTGGGAGACCCAGTACTTC	CASSQALWETQYF
-	TRBD1	TRBV7-3	TRBJ1-1	TGTGCCAGCAGCTCACAGGCAGGGGGCCGCACTGAAGCTTTCTTT	CASSSQAGGRTEAFF
few	TRBD2	TRBV12-3/TRBV12-4	TRBJ2-1	TGTGCCAGCAGACGCTCCGGGACTAGCGGGTTCTACAATGAGCAGTTCTTC	CASRRSGTSGFYNEQFF
few	-	TRBV5-5	TRBJ2-3	TGTGCCAGCAGCCCTATTCCGGGACGGTTAGGGGAAACGCAGTATTTT	CASSPIPGRLGETQYF
few	-	TRBV12-3/TRBV12-4	TRBJ2-1	TGTGCCAGCGGAGCCCTTCTAGGCCCATCCCGCAATGAGCAGTTCTTC	CASGALLGPSRNEQFF
-	-	TRBV7-3	TRBJ2-1	TGTGCCAGCAGCCCCGATAGCGGATCCTACAATGAGCAGTTCTTC	CASSPDSGSYNEQFF
-	-	TRBV7-9	TRBJ2-7	TGTGCCAGCAGCCCCGCTCTAGCGAGGGACGAGCAGTACTTC	CASSPALARDEQYF
many	-	TRBV12-3/TRBV12-4	TRBJ2-1	TGTGCCAGCAGCTCCGGCGGGGCAGAGCAGTTCTTC	CASSSGGAEQFF
-	TRBD2	TRBV5-1	TRBJ2-1	TGCGCCAGCAGCTCGGGGGCATGGGGACTAGGAAATGAGCAGTTCTTC	CASSSGAWGLGNEQFF
-	-	TRBV10-3	TRBJ2-1	TGTGCCATCACCGGCCTCTCCTACAATGAGCAGTTCTTC	CAITGLSYNEQFF
-	-	TRBV5-5	TRBJ2-3	TGTGCCAGCAGCCCCGAGCGCACAGATACGCAGTATTTT	CASSPERTDTQYF
-	-	TRBV18	TRBJ2-7	TGTGCCAGCTCGCCCGGACCTCCACTTTCCGAGCAGTACTTC	CASSPGPPLSEQYF
-	-	TRBV27	TRBJ2-2	TGTGCCAGCAGGCCAGGGGGGCTGAGGACCGGGGAGCTGTTTTTT	CASRPGGLRTGELFF
few	TRBD2	TRBV5-1	TRBJ2-1	TGCGCCAGCAGCTTGGTAGCGGGACGGAACAATGAGCAGTTCTTC	CASSLVAGRNNEQFF
-	TRBD1	TRBV5-5	TRBJ1-4	TGTGCCAGCAGCTTGGGGGACAGGTCTAATGAAAAACTGTTTTTT	CASSLGDRSNEKLFF
-	TRBD1	TRBV18	TRBJ1-2	TGTGCCAGCTCACCGTACGAGACAGGGGATGGCTACACCTTC	CASSPYETGDGYTF
-	-	TRBV6-1	TRBJ2-1	TGTGCCAGCAGTCCAACTAGTGTTGACGATGAGCAGTTCTTC	CASSPTSVDDEQFF
-	TRBD2	TRBV3-1	TRBJ2-7	TGTGCCAGCAGCCAAGGGCTAGCGGGGAACGAGCAGTACTTC	CASSQGLAGNEQYF
-	-	TRBV10-1	TRBJ2-7	TGCGCCAGCAGTGAGTCGATCGACAGAGAGCAGTACTTC	CASSESIDREQYF
many	TRBD1	TRBV29-1	TRBJ2-1	TGCAGCGTGAGCCAGACAGGGGTCAATGAGCAGTTCTTC	CSVSQTGVNEQFF
medium-sized	-	TRBV10-3	TRBJ2-7	TGTGCCATCAGTCCCCGGGACATCTCCTACGAGCAGTACTTC	CAISPRDISYEQYF
-	-	TRBV29-1	TRBJ1-5	TGCAGCGTTGCAAGGGGAAGCAATCAGCCCCAGCATTTT	CSVARGSNQPQHF
-	TRBD2	TRBV20-1	TRBJ2-4	TGCAGTGCTAGACAGGGAGGGAACATTCAGTACTTC	CSARQGGNIQYF
-	-	TRBV6-1	TRBJ2-5	TGTGCCAGCTCGGGCCTCGGGGCAGCCCAAGAGACCCAGTACTTC	CASSGLGAAQETQYF
many	TRBD2	TRBV20-1	TRBJ2-7	TGCAGTGCTAGCGGGGGGGCCTACGAGCAGTACTTC	CSASGGAYEQYF
few	-	TRBV6-1	TRBJ2-1	TGTGCCGGGAGGGAACTGGGACAAGGGGATGAGCAGTTCTTC	CAGRELGQGDEQFF
few	TRBD2	TRBV5-1	TRBJ2-3	TGCGCCAGCAGTCCCGGACTAGCGGGAGAGTCGGCAGATACGCAGTATTTT	CASSPGLAGESADTQYF
-	TRBD2	TRBV7-9	TRBJ2-3	TGTGCCAGCAGCTTAGGGACTAGCATATCAGATACGCAGTATTTT	CASSLGTSISDTQYF
-	TRBD2	TRBV15	TRBJ2-5	TGTGCCACCAGCAGTACCGGGACTAGCGGGAGAGAGACCCAGTACTTC	CATSSTGTSGRETQYF
-	-	TRBV4-3	TRBJ1-2	TGCGCCAGCAGCCAAGCCCCCCTTAACTATGGCTACACCTTC	CASSQAPLNYGYTF
-	-	TRBV4-3	TRBJ1-4	TGCGCCAGCAGCTCAGAGGTACGGATCATCAATGAAAAACTGTTTTTT	CASSSEVRIINEKLFF
-	TRBD1	TRBV2	TRBJ1-2	TGTGCCAGCAGGGGGGACAGAGCTAACTATGGCTACACCTTC	CASRGDRANYGYTF
many	-	TRBV9	TRBJ1-1	TGTGCCAGCTCCCCTGGGCAGACGAACACTGAAGCTTTCTTT	CASSPGQTNTEAFF
many	-	TRBV20-1	TRBJ2-1	TGCAGTGCTATAGACGCCTACAATGAGCAGTTCTTC	CSAIDAYNEQFF
few	-	TRBV5-5	TRBJ1-1	TGTGCCAGCAGCCTTTCGACAGTGATGGGCACTGAAGCTTTCTTT	CASSLSTVMGTEAFF
-	TRBD1	TRBV20-1	TRBJ2-7	TGCAGTGCTAGTGATGATGGGACAGGGGGCGCTTCCTACGAGCAGTACTTC	CSASDDGTGGASYEQYF